This T cell receptor (beta chain) was sequenced for a study of glioma-infiltrating T cells. Using RNA template, CDR3s of TCR alpha and beta were amplified with iRepertoire arm-PCR. One-step reverse transcription and amplification started from about 100-400 ng of tissue mRNA or PBMC total RNA. Each CDR3 protein gets one entry after TCRdb re-called the multiplex PCR reads with MiXCR. This table holds under 150,000 distinct CDR3 sequences, under 30% found once. Study-wide results and limits: Above-expected tissue-blood divergence occurred in all gliomas, most in low-grade ones.

This clonotype occurred a few times. As yet, its antigen is unknown. The CDR3 consists of 14 residues. V lost 7 bases and J 0 bases, leaving 12 bases between the germline ends. Germline-derived CDR1 and CDR2 are SNHLY and FYNNEI. This clonotype originated in a human donor with low-grade glioma or glioblastoma, undergoing nonglioma brain surgery, or in good health (not recorded which). Sequenced material: glioma tissue, nonneoplastic brain tissue, or PBMCs (not recorded which). This sequence joins TRBV2 and TRBJ1-1; D call uncertain. In DNA form, the CDR3 reads TGTGCCAGCAAGGCCAGTATGATGAACACTGAAGCTTTCTTT. The encoded protein is CASKASMMNTEAFF.